What follows are 22 T cell receptor beta chains derived from one specimen sequenced in a study of T cell repertoires in cytomegalovirus infection. TCRdb processed the reads anew with MiXCR; each CDR3 protein has one entry. Altogether about 310,000 distinct CDR3 sequences are present, approximately 25% being singletons, with the ten largest covering approximately 12%. These receptors are not linked to any known antigen. The sequencing used cultured PBMCs, collected from culture after CMV antigen stimulation. Source of these receptors: a human donor in good health (CMV status not recorded). Some clones in this sample may be carry-over from other donors' samples.

V and J are TRBV20-1 and TRBJ2-2, with no clear D. The CDR3 spans 13 residues. CDR1 is DFQATT and CDR2 is SNEGSKA in the germline V gene (reference sequence). V was trimmed by 2 bases and J by 2 bases, leaving 6 bases between them. The CDR3 loop is CSARRVNTGELFF. The CDR3 DNA reads TGCAGTGCTAGAAGGGTAAACACCGGGGAGCTGTTTTTT.

This clonotype was seen repeatedly, ten times or more. The V gene is TRBV7-8, the J gene TRBJ1-4; TRBD1 is a possible D gene (6 bases). The CDR3 sequence is 18 residues long. Trimming removed 5 bases at V and 0 bases at J, with 19 bases between. Germline-derived CDR1 and CDR2 are SGHVS and FQNEAQ. The CDR3 bases are TGTGCCAGCAGCCGAATTCCGGGACACTTAACAACTAATGAAAAACTGTTTTTT. Its protein product is CASSRIPGHLTTNEKLFF. Drawing the rest from reference TRBV7-8 and TRBJ1-4, the complete variable domain is GAGVSQSPRYKVAKRGQDVALRCDPISGHVSLFWYQQALGQGPEFLTYFQNEAQLDKSGLPSDRFFAERPEGSVSTLKIQRTQQEDSAVYLCASSRIPGHLTTNEKLFFGSGTQLSVL.

This clonotype has more than one count but fewer than ten. The chain employs TRBV6-2 or TRBV6-3 and TRBJ2-5; 8 nucleotides line up with TRBD1. CDR1 and CDR2 (germline): MNHEY, SVGEGT. Trimming removed 8 bases from V and 4 bases from J; junction bases left unmatched: 9. CDR3 length equals 14 residues. CDR3 bases: TGTGCCAGCCAACGGACAGGGACTTCAGAGACCCAGTACTTC. Amino acid sequence: CASQRTGTSETQYF.

This clonotype was seen a single time. V is TRBV5-1 and J is TRBJ1-1; D possibly corresponds to TRBD1 (5 bases). Trimming removed 5 bases from V and 6 bases from J, with 11 bases in between. The V gene's germline CDR1 is SGHRS and CDR2 YFSETQ. The CDR3 contains 12 residues. This chain's CDR3 is CASRFEGPEAFF. The DNA for the CDR3 is TGCGCCAGCAGATTCGAGGGGCCTGAAGCTTTCTTT.

This clonotype has at least ten counts. J is TRBJ2-2 and V is TRBV19; 13 nucleotides line up with TRBD2. The CDR3 runs to 13 residues. V shed 11 bases, J shed 6 bases, and the junction held 3 bases outside the gene matches. The germline V gene has CDR1 LNHDA and CDR2 SQIVND (reference sequence). CDR3 DNA: TGTGCCTCTGGACTAGCGGGAGCCGGGGAGCTGTTTTTT. This translates into CASGLAGAGELFF. Complete variable domain (other parts from reference TRBV19 and TRBJ2-2): DGGITQSPKYLFRKEGQNVTLSCEQNLNHDAMYWYRQDPGQGLRLIYYSQIVNDFQKGDIAEGYSVSREKKESFPLTVTSAQKNPTAFYLCASGLAGAGELFFGEGSRLTVL.

This clonotype has more than one count but fewer than ten. The chain is built from TRBV19 and TRBJ2-5, with a tentative D call TRBD2 (5 bases). Trimming removed 3 bases at V and 7 bases at J, with 15 bases between. Germline CDR1 reads LNHDA; CDR2 reads SQIVND (reference sequence). CDR3 length equals 14 residues. CDR3 coding DNA: TGTGCCAGTAGTATTAACGGGATCGCGGGGACCCAGTACTTC. Translating it yields CASSINGIAGTQYF.

V is TRBV27 and J is TRBJ2-5; 7 bases are shared with TRBD2. Germline values: CDR1 MNHEY, CDR2 SMNVEV (reference sequence). The trim removed 4 bases at V and 5 bases at J, leaving 7 bases unmatched. The CDR3 runs to 14 residues. CDR3 sequence: CASSSWGGYETQYF. The CDR3, as DNA: TGTGCCAGCAGTTCCTGGGGAGGGTATGAGACCCAGTACTTC.

This chain uses TRBV18 with TRBJ1-1, with D possibly TRBD1 on 6 matching bases. CDR1 and CDR2 (germline): KGHSH, LQKENI. V gave up 3 bases and J gave up 6 bases, with 17 bases separating them. CDR3 length equals 15 residues. The CDR3 reads CASSPNRVGGSEAFF. Here the CDR3 DNA reads TGTGCCAGCTCACCCAACAGGGTTGGGGGCTCTGAAGCTTTCTTT.

This clonotype was observed many times. The V and J genes are TRBV7-2 and TRBJ2-3; D ambiguous. Germline loops: CDR1 SGHTA, CDR2 FQGNSA. V was pared by 6 bases and J by 0 bases, with 10 bases between. CDR3 length equals 14 residues. CDR3 nucleotide sequence: TGTGCCAGCAGACTTTACCCTAGCACAGATACGCAGTATTTT. Protein: CASRLYPSTDTQYF.

This chain connects TRBV9 to TRBJ2-3; D not certain. The CDR3 extends over 15 amino acids. Trimming pared 0 bases from V and 1 base from J, leaving 9 bases between. Germline V gene sequence: CDR1 SGDLS, CDR2 YYNGEE. Here the CDR3 DNA reads TGTGCCAGCAGCGTAGCTGGTAGAGGCACAGATACGCAGTATTTT. This translates into CASSVAGRGTDTQYF.

Many counts were recorded for this clonotype. The CDR3 loop reads CASSTGGGGPAEQFF. The CDR3 DNA reads TGTGCCAGCAGCACCGGAGGCGGCGGGCCGGCCGAGCAGTTCTTC. The chain joins TRBV7-9 to TRBJ2-1; D is perhaps TRBD2 (5 bases). The V end was cut by 5 bases, the J end by 10 bases, with 21 bases between. The CDR3 runs 15 residues. Germline V gene sequence: CDR1 SEHNR, CDR2 FQNEAQ (reference sequence).

This clonotype was observed at least ten times. The V call is TRBV7-8, the J call TRBJ2-2, with no clear D. Trimming removed 4 bases at V and 4 bases at J, with 7 bases between. CDR1 and CDR2 from the germline V gene are SGHVS and FQNEAQ. The CDR3 spans 13 residues. The CDR3 spells CASSSDFTGELFF. The CDR3 region has the DNA TGTGCCAGCAGCTCCGATTTCACCGGGGAGCTGTTTTTT.

This clonotype was found many times. The chain employs TRBV7-2 and TRBJ2-3; D perhaps matches TRBD2 (8 bases). Germline CDR1 is SGHTA and CDR2 is FQGNSA. The ends were cut back, 4 bases at V and 4 bases at J, with 24 bases in the middle. This CDR3 spans 18 amino acids. CDR3 sequence (DNA): TGTGCCAGCAGCTCAGGGGGTCGTGGAGCGGGAGTGGCAGATACGCAGTATTTT. Translated, it gives CASSSGGRGAGVADTQYF.

This clonotype occurred many times. The chain couples TRBV27 to TRBJ1-5, with D perhaps TRBD1 (6 bases). Germline CDR1 and CDR2: MNHEY and SMNVEV (reference sequence). V was cut by 6 bases and J by 6 bases, with 12 bases left in between. The CDR3 is 13 residues long. The CDR3: CASSQIGGQPQHF. CDR3 DNA: TGTGCCAGCAGCCAAATAGGGGGTCAGCCCCAGCATTTT.

The chain links TRBV7-2 to TRBJ2-5, with 7 nucleotides matching TRBD2. The CDR3 sequence is 15 residues long. Trimming at V came to 5 bases and at J to 1 base, leaving 7 bases not matched to a gene. The V gene's germline CDR1 is SGHTA and CDR2 FQGNSA. CDR3 sequence (DNA): TGTGCCAGCAGCCCAGAAGGACTAGTCCAAGAGACCCAGTACTTC. This gives the protein CASSPEGLVQETQYF. The whole variable domain, remainder taken from reference TRBV7-2 and TRBJ2-5, is GAGVSQSPSNKVTEKGKDVELRCDPISGHTALYWYRQSLGQGLEFLIYFQGNSAPDKSGLPSDRFSAERTGGSVSTLTIQRTQQEDSAVYLCASSPEGLVQETQYFGPGTRLLVL.

This clonotype has only a few counts. The chain is built from TRBV7-2 and TRBJ2-1; 10 positions agree with TRBD2. CDR1 is SGHTA and CDR2 is FQGNSA in the germline V gene. The CDR3 contains 15 residues. Trimming took 5 bases from V and 7 from J; bases not matched to a gene: 8. For the CDR3, the DNA is TGTGCCAGCAGCGTCGAACCTAGCGGGAGTAATGAGCAGTTCTTC. Translating gives CASSVEPSGSNEQFF.

This clonotype was seen a handful of times. The chain carries TRBV20-1 and TRBJ1-2, with 8 positions matching TRBD1. CDR1 is DFQATT, CDR2 SNEGSKA, per germline (reference sequence). CDR3 length: 14 amino acids. After removal of 6 bases from V and 1 base from J, the junction contained 7 bases not matched to a gene. In DNA form, the CDR3 reads TGCAGTGCACAGGACAGGGAGATTAACTATGGCTACACCTTC. It codes for CSAQDREINYGYTF.

The genes are TRBV19 and TRBJ2-3, with a possible D match to TRBD2 (6 bases). Trimming shortened V by 5 bases and J by 4 bases, and 13 bases separated the two germline ends. The CDR3 loop spans 14 amino acids. Germline CDR1 is LNHDA and CDR2 is SQIVND (reference sequence). The CDR3 reads CASSSRLVPDTQYF. CDR3 bases: TGTGCCAGTAGTTCCAGACTAGTCCCAGATACGCAGTATTTT.

The chain recombines TRBV24-1 with TRBJ2-1; D might be TRBD2 (7 bases). The CDR3 covers 15 residues. Germline V CDR1 and CDR2: KGHDR, SFDVKD. The V and J ends lost 6 bases and 6 bases respectively, with 17 bases between them. CDR3 region: CATSTRTRGANEQFF. The DNA of the CDR3 is TGTGCCACCAGTACTCGGACTAGGGGGGCCAATGAGCAGTTCTTC.

This clonotype was counted ten times or more. CDR3 nucleotides: TGTGCCAGCAGCCAAGAAGGGGGTTTAGCGGATACGCAGTATTTT. Translated: CASSQEGGLADTQYF. V gene TRBV7-2 combines with J gene TRBJ2-3, with D perhaps matching TRBD1 (6 bases). The germline V gene has CDR1 SGHTA and CDR2 FQGNSA. This CDR3 is built from 15 residues. The V and J ends lost 5 bases and 6 bases respectively, with 18 bases between them.

This clonotype was recorded at least ten times. The CDR3 DNA is TGTGCCAGCAGCTTATGGGACTACTGGGACACGCAGTATTTT. This codes for CASSLWDYWDTQYF. The V gene is TRBV7-2, the J gene TRBJ2-3; TRBD2 matches at 7 bases. Germline CDR1 reads SGHTA; CDR2 reads FQGNSA. V was clipped by 2 bases and J by 9 bases; unmatched bases: 8. The CDR3 runs to 14 residues.

This clonotype has more than one count but fewer than ten. The gene calls are TRBV6-1 and TRBJ2-3; 8 bases match TRBD1. The CDR3 has 15 amino acids. J was trimmed by 1 base and V by 6 bases; bases with no gene match: 6. From germline, CDR1 is MNHNS and CDR2 SASEGT. Here the CDR3 reads CASREPGQGTDTQYF. The CDR3 nucleotides are TGTGCCAGCAGAGAACCGGGACAGGGCACAGATACGCAGTATTTT.